Following are 30 T cell receptor beta chains from one sample sequenced in a study of OX40 agonist ivuxolimab in advanced cancers. Assay: immunoSEQ multiplex PCR; the TCRdb copy retains only in-frame clones and omits some. The table includes about 77,000 clones, around 86% detected once. The sample consisted of CD4+ or CD8+ T cells sorted from blood, taken in a trial of the OX40 agonist ivuxolimab. These receptors all come from an adult with an advanced solid tumor such as melanoma, head and neck, liver or kidney cancer.

This clone came up a few times. This CDR3 fails to terminate in the conserved phenylalanine or tryptophan, so it likely reflects a read error. No DNA is shown, since the ends of the CDR3 on it are uncertain; the CDR3 is the one TCRdb lists. The rearrangement uses TRBV5-6 and TRBJ1-1; the table's D gene call, TRBD1, was not cross checked with the DNA. In germline, CDR1 is SGHDT, CDR2 YYEEEE. With termini counted, the CDR3 has 12 amino acids. The CDR3 reads CASSLTDRGQII.

The chain employs TRBV29-1 and TRBJ1-2, with TRBD1 identical over 9 bases. Looked up from germline, CDR1 is SQVTM and CDR2 is ANQGSEA. V lost 0 bases, J lost 8 bases, and 22 bases stayed unmatched. This CDR3 region has 19 residues. The CDR3 region has the DNA TGCAGCGTTGAAGACCCACGCAGAAGCTTGGGACAGGGTGGCGAGGGCTACACCTTC. It specifies CSVEDPRRSLGQGGEGYTF.

This rearrangement joins TRBV19 to TRBJ2-7, with D possibly matching TRBD1 (5 bases). This CDR3 is 15 amino acids long. With 1 base removed from V and 3 bases from J, the gap between germline ends came to 13 bases. Germline CDR1 and CDR2: LNHDA and SQIVND (reference sequence). Here the CDR3 reads CASSIVHQGSYEQYF. CDR3 nucleotides: TGTGCCAGTAGTATAGTTCATCAGGGCAGCTACGAGCAGTACTTC.

The chain is built from TRBV12-5 and TRBJ2-3; the D call may be TRBD1 or TRBD2 (5 bases each). The CDR3 runs 15 residues. Germline lookup yields CDR1 LGHNT and CDR2 FRNRAP. V lost 4 bases and J lost 4, with 15 bases in between. As DNA, the CDR3 is TGTGCTAGTGGTTACCCGGGGACCGCGGCAGATACGCAGTATTTT. It specifies CASGYPGTAADTQYF.

This chain joins TRBV9 and TRBJ1-5, with D perhaps matching TRBD1 (5 bases). V was cut by 4 bases and J by 2 bases, with 13 bases left in between. The CDR3 totals 15 residues. Germline CDR1 is SGDLS and CDR2 is YYNGEE. The CDR3 loop reads CASSMWGEGNQPQHF. The CDR3, as DNA: TGTGCCAGCAGCATGTGGGGGGAAGGCAATCAGCCCCAGCATTTT.

The CDR3 bases are TGCAGTGCTAGCTCAGATACGCAGTATTTT. It translates to CSASSDTQYF. J is TRBJ2-3 and V is TRBV20-1; D unresolved. V dropped 3 bases and J dropped 4 bases, with 2 bases sitting between them. The germline V gene has CDR1 DFQATT and CDR2 SNEGSKA (reference sequence). CDR3 size: 10 residues.

This clone occurred a few times. This sequence joins TRBV5-4 and TRBJ2-4; TRBD1 matches 10 bases. J was trimmed by 9 bases and V by 2 bases; bases with no gene match: 8. The CDR3 is 15 residues long. Germline CDR1 and CDR2: SGHNT and YYREEE (reference sequence). CDR3 region: CASSLPGTGDSIQYF. In DNA form, the CDR3 reads TGTGCCAGCAGCTTACCCGGGACAGGGGATTCCATTCAGTACTTC.

The CDR3 DNA is TGTGCCACCAGCACCGGTTACTACGAGCAGTACTTC. Translated: CATSTGYYEQYF. The V gene is TRBV15, the J gene TRBJ2-7; D is uncertain. Germline V gene lookup returns CDR1 LNHNV and CDR2 YYDKDF (reference sequence). Trimming cost V 4 bases and J 3 bases, with 7 bases left between them. This CDR3 is 12 amino acids long.

This clone was counted a few times. This chain connects TRBV11-2 to TRBJ2-1, with D possibly matching TRBD1 (6 bases). Per the germline V gene, CDR1 is SGHAT and CDR2 is FQNNGV. The CDR3 spans 15 residues. V lost 2 bases to trimming and J lost 6 bases, with 14 bases between them. The DNA for the CDR3 is TGTGCCAGCAGCTTAAATACAGGGTTAGGCAATGAGCAGTTCTTC. It yields the protein CASSLNTGLGNEQFF.

V is TRBV2 and J is TRBJ2-7; D possibly matches TRBD1 or TRBD2 (5 bases each). V was clipped by 6 bases and J by 0 bases, with 12 bases between them. Germline V lookup: CDR1 SNHLY, CDR2 FYNNEI. This CDR3 has 14 amino acids. The CDR3 DNA is TGTGCCAGCAGCCGGGACCGATACTCCTACGAGCAGTACTTC. This sequence encodes CASSRDRYSYEQYF.

This chain links TRBV15 with TRBJ2-7, with 8 bases matching TRBD1. V was clipped by 0 bases and J by 6 bases; unmatched bases: 10. CDR1 and CDR2 (germline): LNHNV, YYDKDF (reference sequence). The CDR3 is made up of 16 amino acids. CDR3 loop: CATSRDLNRGRGEQYF. The CDR3 coding sequence is TGTGCCACCAGCAGAGATCTTAACAGGGGGAGAGGCGAGCAGTACTTC. The full variable domain, rest sourced from reference TRBV15 and TRBJ2-7, is DAMVIQNPRYQVTQFGKPVTLSCSQTLNHNVMYWYQQKSSQAPKLLFHYYDKDFNNEADTPDNFQSRRPNTSFCFLDIRSPGLGDTAMYLCATSRDLNRGRGEQYFGPGTRLTVT.

This chain joins TRBV5-5 and TRBJ1-1; maybe TRBD1 (5 bases). CDR1 SGHKS and CDR2 YYEKEE come from the germline V gene (reference sequence). This CDR3 has 16 amino acids. The germline V and J ends were trimmed by 0 bases and 5 bases, with 17 bases remaining between them. CDR3 sequence reads: CASSLAGEGRGTEAFF. The CDR3 DNA reads TGTGCCAGCAGCTTGGCCGGGGAGGGGCGGGGAACTGAAGCTTTCTTT.

There are a few counts of this clone. The J gene is TRBJ2-3, the V gene TRBV5-1, with TRBD2 matching over 8 bases. Germline-derived CDR1 and CDR2 are SGHRS and YFSETQ. Germline trimming cut 4 bases from V and 4 bases from J; bases unmatched to any gene: 8. The CDR3 totals 15 residues. CDR3: CASSLSGGPADTQYF. CDR3 DNA sequence: TGCGCCAGCAGCCTCTCGGGGGGGCCAGCAGATACGCAGTATTTT.

This clone has a single count. The chain uses TRBV21-1 and TRBJ1-4. TRBV21-1 is assigned pseudogene status. CDR3 size: 15 residues. CDR3 sequence reads: CASSKTLLTNEKLFF. The CDR3, as DNA: TGTGCCAGCAGCAAGACGTTGCTGACTAATGAAAAACTGTTTTTT.

CDR3 sequence: CSSTPPPDDYGYTF. CDR3 DNA sequence: TGCAGCTCGACTCCCCCCCCCGACGACTATGGCTACACCTTC. The chain combines TRBV29-1 with TRBJ1-2; D is ambiguous. The CDR3 loop spans 14 amino acids. CDR1 is SQVTM, CDR2 ANQGSEA, per germline. V shed 8 bases and J shed 3 bases, with 19 bases lying between them.

V is TRBV9 and J is TRBJ1-2; TRBD1 agrees at 9 bases. V dropped 4 bases and J dropped 4; count of bases not matched to a gene: 5. Germline V lookup: CDR1 SGDLS, CDR2 YYNGEE. This CDR3 has 14 amino acids. This chain's CDR3 is CASSSGTGSYGYTF. For the CDR3, the DNA is TGTGCCAGCAGCTCGGGGACAGGGTCCTATGGCTACACCTTC.

This clone was seen more than once but under ten times. The chain carries TRBV25-1 and TRBJ1-2; D is perhaps TRBD1 (5 bases). The V gene's germline CDR1 is MGHDK and CDR2 SYGVNS. This CDR3 comprises 12 residues. V was clipped by 7 bases and J by 7 bases, with 13 bases between them. CDR3 loop: CASTAGKSGYTF. CDR3 bases: TGTGCCAGCACGGCAGGGAAGAGTGGCTACACCTTC.

The chain has TRBV30 and TRBJ2-7; D unclear. Germline V gene sequence: CDR1 GTSNPN, CDR2 SVGIG (reference sequence). The ends were cut back, 2 bases at V and 2 bases at J, with 7 bases in the middle. The CDR3 consists of 12 residues. CDR3 DNA: TGTGCCTGGAGTCGGCCGACCTACGAGCAGTACTTC. It translates to CAWSRPTYEQYF.

This rearrangement joins TRBV10-3 to TRBJ2-7; TRBD1 or TRBD2 may be the D gene (5 bases each). There are 16 residues in the CDR3. The V end lost 2 bases, the J end lost 7 bases, and 21 bases lay between the germline ends. Germline V gives CDR1 ENHRY, CDR2 SYGVKD. CDR3 sequence (DNA): TGTGCCATCAGTGAGGGGGCCGGGGCTACAAAGAGGGAGCAGTACTTC. Translated, it gives CAISEGAGATKREQYF.

The chain carries TRBV7-9 and TRBJ2-3; tentatively, D is TRBD1 (6 bases). Germline V gene data show CDR1 as SEHNR and CDR2 as FQNEAQ (reference sequence). V was cut by 1 base and J by 1 base, with 15 bases left in between. The CDR3 is made up of 17 amino acids. The CDR3 loop reads CASSLGDTPWGTDTQYF. The CDR3 bases are TGTGCCAGCAGCTTAGGGGACACTCCTTGGGGCACAGATACGCAGTATTTT.

The V gene is TRBV5-1, the J gene TRBJ2-7, with D unresolved. The CDR3 has 14 amino acids. V lost 2 bases to trimming and J lost 6 bases, with 15 bases between them. CDR1 SGHRS and CDR2 YFSETQ come from the germline V gene. The CDR3 reads CASSLDTKPSEQYF. The DNA for the CDR3 is TGCGCCAGCAGCTTAGACACTAAACCCTCCGAGCAGTACTTC.

The chain links TRBV4-3 to TRBJ1-1, with D tentatively TRBD1 (5 bases). Trimming cost V 1 base and J 1 base, with 10 bases left between them. Germline CDR1 is LGHNA and CDR2 is YSLEER. The CDR3 spans 15 residues. CDR3 sequence (DNA): TGCGCCAGCAGCCAAGTCGTCAGGGCGAACACTGAAGCTTTCTTT. Protein: CASSQVVRANTEAFF.

The genes are TRBV6-5 and TRBJ1-3; weak D call: TRBD1 (5 bases). This CDR3 region has 14 residues. The V gene lost 6 bases and the J gene lost 2 bases, with 11 bases spanning the gap. Looked up from germline, CDR1 is MNHEY and CDR2 is SVGAGI. The CDR3 nucleotides read TGTGCCAGCAGCAATAGACAGCCTGGAAACACCATATATTTT. Translation gives CASSNRQPGNTIYF.

This clone was recorded only once. The CDR3 protein is CASSLRDTDTQYF. The CDR3 region has the DNA TGCGCCAGCAGCTTGAGAGACACAGATACGCAGTATTTT. The gene calls are TRBV5-1 and TRBJ2-3; D remains ambiguous. In germline, CDR1 is SGHRS, CDR2 YFSETQ. The germline V and J ends were trimmed by 1 base and 2 bases, with 5 bases remaining between them. The CDR3 has 13 amino acids.

The V and J genes are TRBV19 and TRBJ1-2; D is ambiguous. V dropped 2 bases and J dropped 1 base, with 8 bases sitting between them. This CDR3 contains 14 residues. Germline CDR1 and CDR2: LNHDA and SQIVND (reference sequence). CDR3 bases: TGTGCCAGTAGTATACAGGCCGATAACTATGGCTACACCTTC. As protein: CASSIQADNYGYTF.

This clone appeared a single time. The chain links TRBV9 to TRBJ1-4, with TRBD1 identical over 8 bases. V was clipped by 3 bases and J by 4 bases; unmatched bases: 8. CDR1 is SGDLS, CDR2 YYNGEE, per germline. This CDR3 comprises 16 residues. DNA of the CDR3: TGTGCCAGCAGCGCCCCGGACAGGGCCCTTAATGAAAAACTGTTTTTT. Amino acid sequence: CASSAPDRALNEKLFF.

This sequence joins TRBV5-6 and TRBJ2-3; D is tentatively TRBD1 or TRBD2 (5 bases each). The germline V gene has CDR1 SGHDT and CDR2 YYEEEE. The CDR3 is 16 amino acids. V lost 2 bases and J lost 1, with 14 bases in between. Here the CDR3 DNA reads TGTGCCAGCAGCTTCAACCGGGACCAGGGCACAGATACGCAGTATTTT. Its translation is CASSFNRDQGTDTQYF.

The chain combines TRBV19 with TRBJ2-3, with TRBD1 matching 8 bases. Germline trimming cut 7 bases from V and 4 bases from J; bases unmatched to any gene: 7. The germline V gene has CDR1 LNHDA and CDR2 SQIVND (reference sequence). The CDR3 is made up of 14 amino acids. This CDR3 is CASNPTGDPDTQYF. For the CDR3, the DNA is TGTGCCAGTAACCCGACAGGGGATCCAGATACGCAGTATTTT.

The genes are TRBV5-4 and TRBJ1-1, with TRBD1 matching over 9 bases. V lost 2 bases, J lost 6 bases, and 8 bases stayed unmatched. Per the germline V gene, CDR1 is SGHNT and CDR2 is YYREEE (reference sequence). CDR3 length: 15 residues. As DNA, the CDR3 is TGTGCCAGCAGCTTTGGCACAGGGGGCCGGTCTGAAGCTTTCTTT. Residues: CASSFGTGGRSEAFF.

The table lists this clone with a count of one. The chain combines TRBV7-2 with TRBJ1-6; D is unclear. Looked up from germline, CDR1 is SGHTA and CDR2 is FQGNSA. The V end lost 5 bases, the J end lost 1 base, and 18 bases lay between the germline ends. This CDR3 region has 18 residues. CDR3 sequence reads: CASSLTAGLGSYNSPLHF. The CDR3 DNA is TGTGCCAGCAGCCTCACGGCCGGGCTGGGGTCCTATAATTCACCCCTCCACTTT.